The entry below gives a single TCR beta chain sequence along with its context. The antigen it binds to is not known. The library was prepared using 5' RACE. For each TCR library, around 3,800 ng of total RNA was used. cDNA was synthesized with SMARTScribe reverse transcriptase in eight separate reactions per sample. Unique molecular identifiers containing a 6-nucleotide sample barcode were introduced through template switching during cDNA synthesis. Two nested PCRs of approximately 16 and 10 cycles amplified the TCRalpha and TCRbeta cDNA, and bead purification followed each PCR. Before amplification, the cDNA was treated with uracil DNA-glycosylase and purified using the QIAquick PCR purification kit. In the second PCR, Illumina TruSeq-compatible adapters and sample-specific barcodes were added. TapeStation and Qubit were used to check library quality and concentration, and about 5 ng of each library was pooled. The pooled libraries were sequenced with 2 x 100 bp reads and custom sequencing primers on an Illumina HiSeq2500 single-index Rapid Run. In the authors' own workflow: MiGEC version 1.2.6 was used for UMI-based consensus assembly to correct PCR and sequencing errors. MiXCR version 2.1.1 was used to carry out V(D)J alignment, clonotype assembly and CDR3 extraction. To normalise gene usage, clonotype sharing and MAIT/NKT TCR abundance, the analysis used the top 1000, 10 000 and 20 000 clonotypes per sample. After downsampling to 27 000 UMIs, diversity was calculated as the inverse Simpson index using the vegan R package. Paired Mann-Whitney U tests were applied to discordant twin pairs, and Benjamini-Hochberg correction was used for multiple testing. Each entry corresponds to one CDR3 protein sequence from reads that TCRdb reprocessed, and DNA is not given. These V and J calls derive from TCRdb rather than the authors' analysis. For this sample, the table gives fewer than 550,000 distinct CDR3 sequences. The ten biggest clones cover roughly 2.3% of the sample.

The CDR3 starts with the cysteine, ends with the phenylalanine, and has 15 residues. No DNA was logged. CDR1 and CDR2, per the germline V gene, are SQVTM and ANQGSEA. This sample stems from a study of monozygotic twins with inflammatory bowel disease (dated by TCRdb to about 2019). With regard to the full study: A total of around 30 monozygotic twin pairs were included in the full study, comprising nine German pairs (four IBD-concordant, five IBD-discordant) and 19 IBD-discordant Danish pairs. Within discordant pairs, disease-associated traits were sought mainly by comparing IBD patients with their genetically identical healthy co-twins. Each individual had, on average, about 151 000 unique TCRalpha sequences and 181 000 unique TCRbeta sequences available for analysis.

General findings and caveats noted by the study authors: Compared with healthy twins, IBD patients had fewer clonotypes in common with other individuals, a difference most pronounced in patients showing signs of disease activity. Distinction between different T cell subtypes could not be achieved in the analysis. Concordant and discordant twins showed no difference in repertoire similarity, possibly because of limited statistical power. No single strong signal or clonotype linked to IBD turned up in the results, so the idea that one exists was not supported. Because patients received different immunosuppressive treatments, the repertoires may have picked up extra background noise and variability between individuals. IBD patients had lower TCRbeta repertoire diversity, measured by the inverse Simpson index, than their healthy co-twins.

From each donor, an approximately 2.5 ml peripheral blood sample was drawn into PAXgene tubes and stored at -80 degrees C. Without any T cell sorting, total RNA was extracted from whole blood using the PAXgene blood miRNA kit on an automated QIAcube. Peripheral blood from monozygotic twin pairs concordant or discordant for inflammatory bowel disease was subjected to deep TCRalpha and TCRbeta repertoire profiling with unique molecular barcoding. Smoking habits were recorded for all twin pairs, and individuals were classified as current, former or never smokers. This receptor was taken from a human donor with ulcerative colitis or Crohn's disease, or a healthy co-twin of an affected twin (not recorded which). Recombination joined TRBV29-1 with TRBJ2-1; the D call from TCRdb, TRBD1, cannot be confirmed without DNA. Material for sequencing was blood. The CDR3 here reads CSFIPVTSSYNEQFF.